Listed below are T cell receptor beta chains from one sample, sequenced in a study of glioma-infiltrating T cells after dendritic cell vaccination. Using immunoSEQ multiplex PCR, the repertoire was profiled, and TCRdb retains in-frame clones only, with some absent. The repertoire holds approximately 100,000 clones, with about four fifths as singletons. Sequenced here: blood, sampled before dendritic cell vaccination. Every receptor here comes from a human donor with glioblastoma. CDR3s include the opening cysteine and the closing phenylalanine or tryptophan. The D gene is left open where the match is weak. Clone size is not always given. Where it is, it says once, few, many or a class for expanded clones.

clone_size,v_call,d_call,j_call,cdr3_aa,cdr3_nt
once,TRBV6-5,NA,TRBJ2-7,CASSNTLWSEQYF,TGTGCCAGCAGCAATACACTTTGGAGTGAGCAGTACTTC
once,TRBV11-2,NA,TRBJ2-5,CASSLERWETQYF,TGTGCCAGCAGCTTAGAACGGTGGGAGACCCAGTACTTC
NA,TRBV5-1,TRBD1,TRBJ2-7,CASSPGQGEGEQYF,TGCGCCAGCAGCCCGGGACAGGGGGAAGGCGAGCAGTACTTC
NA,TRBV5-6,TRBD1,TRBJ2-3,CASSLAATGDYTQYF,TGTGCCAGCAGCTTGGCCGCGACAGGGGACTATACGCAGTATTTT
NA,TRBV4-1,TRBD2,TRBJ2-5,CASSQPPSGVQETQYF,TGCGCCAGCAGCCAACCGCCTAGCGGGGTCCAAGAGACCCAGTACTTC
NA,TRBV13,TRBD1,TRBJ2-2,CASSRETGGGGELFF,TGTGCCAGCAGCCGGGAGACAGGGGGCGGCGGGGAGCTGTTTTTT
NA,TRBV30,NA,TRBJ1-3,CASFPGGRGNTIYF,TGTGCCTCCTTCCCCGGAGGGAGAGGAAACACCATATATTTT
NA,TRBV5-1,NA,TRBJ2-7,CASSEGRSSYEQYF,TGCGCCAGCAGCGAGGGCAGGAGCTCCTACGAGCAGTACTTC
once,TRBV5-4,TRBD1,TRBJ1-2,CASSSGTGNLFGYTF,TGTGCCAGCAGCTCAGGGACAGGCAACCTCTTCGGCTACACCTTC
NA,TRBV7-9,TRBD1,TRBJ1-1,CASGGHHGTGEGRDTEAFF,TGTGCCAGCGGTGGACATCATGGGACAGGGGAAGGGAGGGACACTGAAGCTTTCTTT
NA,TRBV11-2,NA,TRBJ2-3,CASSRTSGSTDTQYF,TGTGCCAGCAGCCGCACGTCGGGGAGCACAGATACGCAGTATTTT
NA,TRBV28,TRBD1,TRBJ1-5,CASSTGQGINQPQHF,TGTGCCAGCAGCACCGGACAGGGGATCAATCAGCCCCAGCATTTT
NA,TRBV11-3,NA,TRBJ1-6,CASSLFTFKRSSPLHF,TGTGCCAGCAGCTTGTTCACATTCAAAAGGAGTTCACCCCTCCACTTT
NA,TRBV19,TRBD2,TRBJ2-5,CASSMLAGQETQYF,TGTGCCAGTAGTATGCTAGCGGGGCAGGAGACCCAGTACTTC
NA,TRBV6-5,NA,TRBJ1-1,CASRGRGTQAFF,TGTGCCAGCAGGGGACGGGGGACCCAAGCTTTCTTT
NA,TRBV10-1,TRBD2,TRBJ2-7,CASSEERGEQYF,TGCGCCAGCAGTGAAGAGCGGGGGGAGCAGTACTTC
NA,TRBV11-2,TRBD2,TRBJ2-7,CASSLKPSGALEQYF,TGTGCCAGCAGCTTGAAGCCTAGCGGGGCCCTAGAGCAGTACTTC
NA,TRBV11-2,NA,TRBJ2-1,CASKKAVLLGNEQFF,TGTGCCAGCAAAAAAGCGGTTCTTCTTGGCAATGAGCAGTTCTTC
NA,TRBV6-5,TRBD1,TRBJ2-7,CASSYTGGESYEQYF,TGTGCCAGCAGTTACACAGGGGGCGAAAGCTACGAGCAGTACTTC
NA,TRBV19,NA,TRBJ1-1,CASSISGNEAFF,TGTGCCAGTAGTATCTCAGGTAATGAAGCTTTCTTT
NA,TRBV30,TRBD1,TRBJ1-2,CAFSPGGANYGYTF,TGTGCCTTCTCCCCAGGGGGAGCTAACTATGGCTACACCTTC
NA,TRBV5-1,NA,TRBJ2-2,CASSLHSPNTGELFF,TGCGCCAGCAGCTTGCACAGCCCGAACACCGGGGAGCTGTTTTTT
NA,TRBV5-4,TRBD2,TRBJ2-5,CASTAGGRWQETQYF,TGTGCCAGCACGGCGGGGGGGAGGTGGCAAGAGACCCAGTACTTC
NA,TRBV29-1,NA,TRBJ1-1,CSVVPAVTEAFF,TGCAGCGTTGTTCCTGCGGTCACTGAAGCTTTCTTT
NA,TRBV6-5,NA,TRBJ1-2,CASSYAMHLSYGYTF,TGTGCCAGCAGTTACGCGATGCACCTTAGCTATGGCTACACCTTC
NA,TRBV5-1,TRBD1,TRBJ1-4,CASSTGTGNNEKLFF,TGCGCCAGCAGCACAGGGACAGGAAATAATGAAAAACTGTTTTTT
NA,TRBV7-2,TRBD2,TRBJ2-7,CAVRGGADHEQYF,TGTGCCGTCCGCGGGGGGGCCGACCACGAGCAGTACTTC
NA,TRBV9,TRBD1,TRBJ1-1,CASSGQGSKFPLEAFF,TGTGCCAGCAGCGGACAGGGTTCCAAGTTCCCCCTTGAAGCTTTCTTT
NA,TRBV4-1,TRBD2,TRBJ2-3,CASSQVILAGLSTDTQYF,TGCGCCAGCAGCCAAGTGATTCTAGCGGGGCTTAGCACAGATACGCAGTATTTT
NA,TRBV15,NA,TRBJ2-3,CATSRDRLTDTQYF,TGTGCCACCAGCAGGGATAGACTCACAGATACGCAGTATTTT
few,TRBV4-1,NA,TRBJ1-3,CASSQVLSSGNTIYF,TGCGCCAGCAGCCAGGTCCTGAGCTCTGGAAACACCATATATTTT
NA,TRBV19,TRBD1,TRBJ2-7,CASSPDDRQGAYEQYF,TGTGCCAGTAGTCCGGACGACCGACAGGGGGCCTACGAGCAGTACTTC
NA,TRBV9,TRBD1,TRBJ2-7,CASSVDQGTGYEQYF,TGTGCCAGCAGCGTTGATCAGGGGACAGGTTACGAGCAGTACTTC
once,TRBV5-1,NA,TRBJ1-5,CASSLDGDSNQPQHF,TGCGCCAGCAGCTTGGACGGAGATAGCAATCAGCCCCAGCATTTT
NA,TRBV7-2,NA,TRBJ1-2,CASSRTGEGYGYTF,TGTGCCAGCAGCCGAACCGGGGAGGGGTATGGCTACACCTTC